These 23 T cell receptor beta chains came from one sample sequenced in a study of blood T cell repertoires in COVID-19 (dated by TCRdb to the early 2020s). The method was the immunoSEQ multiplex PCR assay. As stored in TCRdb, this immuneACCESS dataset retains in-frame rearrangements with V and J assigned. A fraction of the clones does not appear; measured against another copy, unresolved V genes explain less than half of the discrepancy, and the remainder lacks a known reason. In this sample the table shows fewer than 45,000 clones, nearly 90% of which occur a single time. The ten largest account for about 25% of the sample. Input material: peripheral blood. The receptors were gathered from a man aged 55 to 69 with active or convalescent COVID-19.

This chain uses TRBV6-6 with TRBJ2-1; 13 bases agree with TRBD2. V lost 5 bases, J lost 8 bases, and 12 bases stayed unmatched. Germline V lookup: CDR1 MNHNY, CDR2 SVGAGI (reference sequence). This CDR3 is built from 17 residues. The CDR3 coding sequence is TGTGCCAGCAGTCGACAGGGGGCAGGGACTAGCGGGGATGAGCAGTTCTTC. It codes for CASSRQGAGTSGDEQFF.

This clone was counted once. This chain joins TRBV27 and TRBJ2-1; maybe TRBD2 (6 bases). Germline CDR1 reads MNHEY; CDR2 reads SMNVEV (reference sequence). Trimming pared 5 bases from V and 1 base from J, leaving 27 bases between. The length of the CDR3 is 20 residues. This CDR3 reads CASSRIALAGRGLSYNEQFF. The CDR3 DNA follows: TGTGCCAGCAGTAGGATAGCGCTGGCGGGAAGGGGCCTATCCTACAATGAGCAGTTCTTC.

This clone was observed once. This chain links TRBV6-2 or TRBV6-3 with TRBJ2-7; D unclear. The CDR3 extends over 13 amino acids. CDR1 is MNHEY, CDR2 SVGEGT, per germline. The V and J ends lost 2 bases and 3 bases respectively, with 8 bases between them. The CDR3 spells CASSYNFFYEQYF. The CDR3 nucleotides read TGTGCCAGCAGTTACAACTTTTTCTACGAGCAGTACTTC.

The chain couples TRBV29-1 to TRBJ2-7, with 7 bases aligning to TRBD2. J gave up 2 bases and V 3 bases, and 7 bases lay outside the gene matches. Germline V gene data show CDR1 as SQVTM and CDR2 as ANQGSEA. The CDR3 loop spans 14 amino acids. CDR3 DNA: TGCAGCGTTGACGCGGGGGAGGGGACCTACGAGCAGTACTTC. It specifies CSVDAGEGTYEQYF.

The CDR3 DNA is TGTGCCAGCAGCTTAAGTCCCGGGAACGAGCAGTACTTC. It translates to CASSLSPGNEQYF. V usage is TRBV7-2 and J usage is TRBJ2-7, with D tentatively TRBD2 (5 bases). Germline CDR1 and CDR2: SGHTA and FQGNSA. CDR3 length: 13 amino acids. V dropped 2 bases and J dropped 5 bases, with 10 bases sitting between them.

Only a few counts were recorded for this clone. This sequence joins TRBV9 and TRBJ2-5, with unresolved D. Trimming stripped 4 bases from V and 1 base from J, with 11 bases between. The germline CDR1 and CDR2 sequences are SGDLS and YYNGEE. The CDR3 extends over 14 amino acids. CDR3 coding DNA: TGTGCCAGCAGCACGAGCCCGTCCCAAGAGACCCAGTACTTC. This encodes CASSTSPSQETQYF.

The CDR3 region is CASSPSEGAYNEQFF. CDR3 DNA sequence: TGTGCCAGCTCACCGTCAGAGGGGGCTTACAATGAGCAGTTCTTC. V usage is TRBV18 and J usage is TRBJ2-1, with 7 bases aligning to TRBD1. The CDR3 spans 15 residues. Germline V lookup: CDR1 KGHSH, CDR2 LQKENI. The trim removed 3 bases at V and 4 bases at J, leaving 6 bases unmatched.

The chain carries TRBV5-1 and TRBJ2-7; 7 bases align to TRBD2. Trimming at V came to 2 bases and at J to 5 bases, leaving 7 bases not matched to a gene. The CDR3 totals 14 residues. Germline loops: CDR1 SGHRS, CDR2 YFSETQ. DNA of the CDR3: TGCGCCAGCAGCTTCGGACTAGTGGCCAACGAGCAGTACTTC. Translated: CASSFGLVANEQYF.

The rearrangement links TRBV10-3 to TRBJ2-1; D perhaps matches TRBD2 (6 bases). The CDR3 has 12 residues. The germline V gene encodes CDR1 ENHRY and CDR2 SYGVKD. V lost 8 bases, J lost 9 bases, and 14 bases lay in between. CDR3 sequence reads: CAIGASVGEQFF. DNA for the CDR3: TGTGCCATCGGGGCTAGCGTAGGTGAGCAGTTCTTC.

The genes are TRBV2 and TRBJ1-2; possible D gene TRBD1, 5 bases. Germline values: CDR1 SNHLY, CDR2 FYNNEI. Between the trimmed V and J ends, which lost 1 base and 5 bases, there was a span of 14 bases. The CDR3 spans 15 residues. Here the CDR3 DNA reads TGTGCCAGCAGTGAAGGCCCCGGGCAGGGATATGGCTACACCTTC. It specifies CASSEGPGQGYGYTF. Together with reference TRBV2 and TRBJ1-2, the CDR3 gives the full variable domain: EPEVTQTPSHQVTQMGQEVILRCVPISNHLYFYWYRQILGQKVEFLVSFYNNEISEKSEIFDDQFSVERPDGSNFTLKIRSTKLEDSAMYFCASSEGPGQGYGYTFGSGTRLTVV.

The rearrangement links TRBV6-5 to TRBJ2-7; 10 nucleotides agree with TRBD2. V shed 5 bases, J shed 6 bases, and the junction held 7 bases outside the gene matches. The CDR3 is 14 amino acids. Looked up from germline, CDR1 is MNHEY and CDR2 is SVGAGI. The chain's CDR3 is CASSPLAGAVEQYF. The CDR3, as DNA: TGTGCCAGCAGTCCCCTAGCGGGAGCGGTCGAGCAGTACTTC.

This clone occurred a few times. J is TRBJ2-1 and V is TRBV28; 8 nucleotides align to TRBD1. J was trimmed by 15 bases and V by 4 bases; bases with no gene match: 5. Germline V CDR1 and CDR2: MDHEN, SYDVKM. The CDR3 sequence is 11 residues long. The CDR3 DNA is TGTGCCAGCAGTTCGGACAGGGTTTTGTTCTTC. It yields the protein CASSSDRVLFF.

V and J are TRBV6-5 and TRBJ1-2; 8 bases agree with TRBD1. The CDR3 sequence is 12 residues long. Looked up from germline, CDR1 is MNHEY and CDR2 is SVGAGI. V was clipped by 4 bases and J by 9 bases; unmatched bases: 4. The CDR3 is CASSSRTGSYTF. The CDR3 nucleotides read TGTGCCAGCAGTTCCCGGACAGGGAGCTACACCTTC.

The chain is built from TRBV5-4 and TRBJ2-7; 16 bases align to TRBD2. Unmatched junction bases numbered 4, after V lost 3 bases and J lost 1 base. This CDR3 is built from 17 residues. Germline V gene data show CDR1 as SGHNT and CDR2 as YYREEE (reference sequence). Here the CDR3 DNA reads TGTGCCAGCAGCTCCGGGACTAGCGGGAGGGAGTCCTACGAGCAGTACTTC. It yields the protein CASSSGTSGRESYEQYF.

The chain carries TRBV9 and TRBJ1-5, with TRBD1 as a possible D gene (6 bases). CDR3 length: 15 residues. In germline, CDR1 is SGDLS, CDR2 YYNGEE. Between the trimmed V and J ends, which lost 0 bases and 7 bases, there was a span of 14 bases. CDR3 in amino acids: CASSVEGTPGQPQHF. CDR3 nucleotide sequence: TGTGCCAGCAGCGTAGAAGGGACACCGGGGCAGCCCCAGCATTTT. The variable domain in full, with the rest retrieved from reference TRBV9 and TRBJ1-5, is DSGVTQTPKHLITATGQRVTLRCSPRSGDLSVYWYQQSLDQGLQFLIQYYNGEERAKGNILERFSAQQFPDLHSELNLSSLELGDSALYFCASSVEGTPGQPQHFGDGTRLSIL.

This rearrangement joins TRBV24-1 to TRBJ2-3; unclear D gene. The CDR3 length is 14 residues. Per the germline V gene, CDR1 is KGHDR and CDR2 is SFDVKD. Trimming removed 4 bases from V and 0 bases from J, with 7 bases in between. The CDR3, as DNA: TGTGCCACCAGTGAGGCTGCTAGCACAGATACGCAGTATTTT. Translated, it gives CATSEAASTDTQYF.

CDR3 DNA: TGTGCCAGCAGCTCAAGACCCGGGACGAACACCGGGGAGCTGTTTTTT. It codes for CASSSRPGTNTGELFF. The chain links TRBV7-2 to TRBJ2-2; TRBD2 is a possible D gene (5 bases). Germline CDR1 SGHTA, CDR2 FQGNSA. The CDR3 is 16 amino acids. V was clipped by 4 bases and J by 0 bases, with 12 bases between them. Supplemented by reference TRBV7-2 and TRBJ2-2, the full variable domain reads GAGVSQSPSNKVTEKGKDVELRCDPISGHTALYWYRQSLGQGLEFLIYFQGNSAPDKSGLPSDRFSAERTGGSVSTLTIQRTQQEDSAVYLCASSSRPGTNTGELFFGEGSRLTVL.

J is TRBJ1-2 and V is TRBV5-1, with TRBD1 as a possible D gene (5 bases). Germline CDR1 reads SGHRS; CDR2 reads YFSETQ. The CDR3 consists of 14 residues. The V end lost 7 bases, the J end lost 3 bases, and 16 bases lay between the germline ends. CDR3 region: CASRRDWLDYGYTF. CDR3 nucleotide sequence: TGCGCCAGCCGAAGGGACTGGCTCGACTATGGCTACACCTTC.

This sequence joins TRBV18 and TRBJ2-3; 9 bases fit TRBD2. Germline V gene sequence: CDR1 KGHSH, CDR2 LQKENI. Trimming at V came to 1 base and at J to 6 bases, leaving 8 bases not matched to a gene. This CDR3 has 16 amino acids. The CDR3 DNA reads TGTGCCAGCTCACCACGAGCGGGAGGTCCCTCGGATACGCAGTATTTT. Its translation is CASSPRAGGPSDTQYF. Supplemented by reference TRBV18 and TRBJ2-3, the full variable domain reads NAGVMQNPRHLVRRRGQEARLRCSPMKGHSHVYWYRQLPEEGLKFMVYLQKENIIDESGMPKERFSAEFPKEGPSILRIQQVVRGDSAAYFCASSPRAGGPSDTQYFGPGTRLTVL.

The CDR3 region is CATSREGTGNSPLHF. CDR3 coding DNA: TGTGCCACCAGCAGAGAGGGGACAGGAAATTCACCCCTCCACTTT. The chain couples TRBV15 to TRBJ1-6; 8 positions match TRBD1. Germline CDR1 is LNHNV and CDR2 is YYDKDF (reference sequence). This CDR3 has 15 residues. J was trimmed by 7 bases and V by 0 bases; bases with no gene match: 2.

This chain uses TRBV28 with TRBJ1-6, with 9 nucleotides matching TRBD1. CDR1 is MDHEN, CDR2 SYDVKM, per germline. The CDR3 runs to 15 residues. The trim removed 3 bases at V and 9 bases at J, leaving 6 bases unmatched. The CDR3 spells CASSFSHRGLSPLHF. CDR3 in DNA: TGTGCCAGCAGTTTTTCCCACAGGGGGCTTTCACCCCTCCACTTT.

The chain carries TRBV29-1 and TRBJ2-3, with D possibly TRBD2 on 6 matching bases. Germline V gene sequence: CDR1 SQVTM, CDR2 ANQGSEA. V was trimmed by 7 bases and J by 0 bases, leaving 11 bases between them. This CDR3 is 13 amino acids long. The CDR3, as DNA: TGCAGCGACCTTAGCGGAAGCACAGATACGCAGTATTTT. Translated: CSDLSGSTDTQYF.

The chain employs TRBV4-2 and TRBJ2-7; 10 nucleotides agree with TRBD2. CDR1 is LGHNA, CDR2 YNFKEQ, per germline. There are 15 residues in the CDR3. The V and J ends lost 3 bases and 0 bases, in that order; junction bases with no gene match: 2. The CDR3, as DNA: TGTGCCAGCAGCCAGGGACTAGCGAGCTCCTACGAGCAGTACTTC. Amino acid sequence: CASSQGLASSYEQYF.